Listed here is a single T cell receptor beta chain. It lacks a known antigen. The input lacks base qualities; no much larger clone sits a single base away. This entry is derived from a study of control samples from healthy donors and cancer patients (TCRdb year 2020). The protocol used for the library was the immunoSEQ multiplex PCR assay. The table was pulled from immuneACCESS by TCRdb, which kept in-frame rearrangements only. Such tables lose some clones; where checked, under half of the loss comes from unresolved V genes, and the rest has no known cause. The sample table shows over 150,000 clones, and around 90% are seen once. 1.3% to 1.5% of the sample is in the top ten clones. The sequencing input was blood. The receptor was derived from a man aged 25 to 40 in good health.

The CDR3 reads as follows: CASSFIKTGRNTEAFF. The bases read TGTGCCAGCAGTTTTATCAAGACAGGGCGGAACACTGAAGCTTTCTTT. The chain uses TRBV28 and TRBJ1-1; TRBD1 agrees with 7 junctional bases. CDR1 and CDR2 were assigned from the germline V gene as MDHEN and SYDVKM. From the cysteine up to the phenylalanine, the CDR3 has a length of 16 residues. Of all the DNA, just the CDR3 is kept, 48 bases in frame from base 1. Unmatched junction bases come to 8, with V trimmed by 3 bases and J by 1 base.